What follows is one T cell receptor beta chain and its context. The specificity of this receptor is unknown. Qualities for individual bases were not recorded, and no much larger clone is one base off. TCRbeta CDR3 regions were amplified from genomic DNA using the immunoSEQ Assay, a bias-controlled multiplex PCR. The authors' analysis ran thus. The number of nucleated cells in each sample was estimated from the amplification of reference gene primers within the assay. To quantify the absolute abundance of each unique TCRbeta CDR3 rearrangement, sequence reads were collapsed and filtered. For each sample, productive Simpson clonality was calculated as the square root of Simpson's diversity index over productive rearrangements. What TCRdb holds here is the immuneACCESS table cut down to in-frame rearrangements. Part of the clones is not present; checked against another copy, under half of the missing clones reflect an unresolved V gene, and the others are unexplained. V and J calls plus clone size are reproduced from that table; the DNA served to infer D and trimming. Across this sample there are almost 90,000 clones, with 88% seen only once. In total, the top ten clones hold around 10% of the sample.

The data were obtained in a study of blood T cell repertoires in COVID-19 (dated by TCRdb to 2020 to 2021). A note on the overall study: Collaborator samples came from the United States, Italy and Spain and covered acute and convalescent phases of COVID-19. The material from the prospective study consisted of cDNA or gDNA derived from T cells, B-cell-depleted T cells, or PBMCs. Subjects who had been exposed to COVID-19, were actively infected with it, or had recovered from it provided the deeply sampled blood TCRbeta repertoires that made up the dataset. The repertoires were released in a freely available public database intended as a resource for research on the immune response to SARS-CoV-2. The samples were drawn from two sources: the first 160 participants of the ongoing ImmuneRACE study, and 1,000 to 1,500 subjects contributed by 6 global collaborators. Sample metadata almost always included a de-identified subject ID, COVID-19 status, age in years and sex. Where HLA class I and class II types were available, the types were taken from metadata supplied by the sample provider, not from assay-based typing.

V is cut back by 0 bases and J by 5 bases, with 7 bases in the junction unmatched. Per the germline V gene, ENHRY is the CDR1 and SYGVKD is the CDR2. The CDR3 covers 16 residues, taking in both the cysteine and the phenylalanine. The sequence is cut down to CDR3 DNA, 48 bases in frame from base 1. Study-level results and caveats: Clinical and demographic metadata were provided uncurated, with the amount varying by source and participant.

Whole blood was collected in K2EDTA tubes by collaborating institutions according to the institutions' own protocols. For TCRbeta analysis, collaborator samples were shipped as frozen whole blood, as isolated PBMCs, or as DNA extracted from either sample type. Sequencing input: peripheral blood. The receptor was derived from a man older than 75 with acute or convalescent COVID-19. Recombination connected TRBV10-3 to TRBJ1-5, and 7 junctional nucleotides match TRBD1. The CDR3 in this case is CAISESRDREDQPQHF. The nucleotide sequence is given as TGTGCCATCAGTGAGTCTCGAGACAGGGAGGATCAGCCCCAGCATTTT.